A selection of T cell receptor beta chains follows, all from one sample in a study of somatic mutations in cytotoxic T cells in rheumatoid arthritis. Method: immunoSEQ multiplex PCR; TCRdb's copy keeps in-frame clones and lacks some. Among 13,000 or so clones listed, roughly four fifths were seen once. The material sequenced was CD8+ T cells sorted from blood. Receptors were obtained from a woman aged 55 to 70 in good health. The CDR3 runs from the conserved cysteine through the conserved F or W. The D gene is left open where the match is weak. Clone size, where shown, is once, few, many, or a class for clones that have expanded.

D	length	V	size	J	CDR3	DNA
TRBD1	16	TRBV2	-	TRBJ1-5	CASSEPAQGAYQPQHF	TGTGCCAGCAGTGAGCCGGCGCAGGGGGCCTATCAGCCCCAGCATTTT
-	16	TRBV2	-	TRBJ1-6	CASSSNNAGETSPLHF	TGTGCCAGCAGTTCCAATAACGCAGGGGAGACTTCACCCCTCCACTTT
-	15	TRBV6-5	-	TRBJ2-6	CASSFQVSGANALTF	TGTGCCAGCAGCTTCCAGGTTTCTGGGGCCAACGCCCTGACTTTC
TRBD1	17	TRBV5-1	-	TRBJ1-1	CASSQLRTGGESTEAFF	TGCGCCAGCAGCCAACTTAGGACAGGGGGCGAGAGCACTGAAGCTTTCTTT
-	13	TRBV30	-	TRBJ2-3	CAWSVGGGDTQYF	TGTGCCTGGAGTGTAGGAGGCGGAGATACGCAGTATTTT
-	14	TRBV7-8	-	TRBJ1-2	CASSLVTGNYGYTF	TGTGCCAGCAGCTTAGTCACAGGAAACTATGGCTACACCTTC
-	15	TRBV19	-	TRBJ1-5	CASSIDSRFNQPQHF	TGTGCCAGTAGTATAGATAGTAGATTTAATCAGCCCCAGCATTTT
-	17	TRBV6-1	-	TRBJ1-4	CASSEKEVAFLNEKLFF	TGTGCCAGCAGTGAAAAGGAGGTGGCTTTCCTCAATGAAAAACTGTTTTTT
TRBD1	15	TRBV5-1	-	TRBJ2-7	CASSLGPGTGNEQYF	TGCGCCAGCAGCCTCGGACCCGGGACAGGTAACGAGCAGTACTTC
TRBD1	13	TRBV30	-	TRBJ2-7	CAWSDDRGYEQYF	TGTGCCTGGAGCGACGACAGGGGCTACGAGCAGTACTTC
TRBD2	17	TRBV7-3	-	TRBJ2-2	CASSLSGGSPYTGELFF	TGTGCCAGCAGCTTAAGCGGGGGGAGCCCATACACCGGGGAGCTGTTTTTT
-	14	TRBV28	-	TRBJ2-1	CASSSGTQGNEQFF	TGTGCCAGCAGTTCCGGTACACAGGGTAATGAGCAGTTCTTC
-	13	TRBV10-3	-	TRBJ1-2	CAISESTDYGYTF	TGTGCCATCAGTGAGTCGACAGACTATGGCTACACCTTC
-	13	TRBV7-2	-	TRBJ1-1	CASSIGYNTEAFF	TGTGCCAGCAGCATCGGTTATAACACTGAAGCTTTCTTT
TRBD1	14	TRBV6-6	-	TRBJ1-4	CASSPGQLNEKLFF	TGTGCCAGCAGCCCGGGACAGTTAAATGAAAAACTGTTTTTT
-	14	TRBV4-1	-	TRBJ2-2	CASSQEAPIGELFF	TGCGCCAGCAGCCAAGAGGCTCCCATCGGGGAGCTGTTTTTT
-	17	TRBV4-2	once	TRBJ2-1	CASSQEEVTFDYNEQFF	TGTGCCAGCAGCCAAGAAGAGGTCACCTTTGACTACAATGAGCAGTTCTTC
-	14	TRBV28	few	TRBJ2-3	CASLGFSSTDTQYF	TGTGCCAGCCTCGGGTTCTCTAGCACAGATACGCAGTATTTT
TRBD1	16	TRBV19	-	TRBJ1-3	CASSPGQEIGGNTIYF	TGTGCCAGTAGCCCGGGACAGGAAATAGGAGGAAACACCATATATTTT
TRBD2	15	TRBV2	-	TRBJ2-3	CATLAGPHITDTQYF	TGTGCCACATTAGCGGGGCCCCACATAACAGATACGCAGTATTTT
-	14	TRBV5-4	-	TRBJ2-5	CASSPDLYQETQYF	TGTGCCAGCAGCCCGGACTTGTACCAAGAGACCCAGTACTTC
TRBD2	18	TRBV4-1	few	TRBJ2-7	CASSHGGEASGFSYEQYF	TGCGCCAGCAGCCACGGAGGGGAAGCTAGCGGGTTTTCCTACGAGCAGTACTTC
-	15	TRBV19	-	TRBJ2-3	CASSGITGPTDTQYF	TGTGCCAGTAGTGGGATCACAGGGCCCACAGATACGCAGTATTTT
-	14	TRBV7-9	-	TRBJ2-5	CASSLPSYQETQYF	TGTGCCAGCAGCTTACCGTCTTACCAAGAGACCCAGTACTTC
TRBD2	15	TRBV9	-	TRBJ2-5	CASTVSGGALETQYF	TGTGCCAGCACCGTAAGCGGGGGGGCGCTGGAGACCCAGTACTTC
TRBD2	16	TRBV7-8	-	TRBJ2-4	CASSWASGGHKNIQYF	TGTGCCAGCAGCTGGGCTAGCGGGGGTCACAAAAACATTCAGTACTTC
-	13	TRBV30	-	TRBJ1-4	CAWSVLGNEKLFF	TGTGCCTGGAGTGTCCTCGGTAATGAAAAACTGTTTTTT
-	15	TRBV7-6	once	TRBJ2-6	CAVRAYSSGANVLTF	TGTGCGGTCAGGGCCTATTCATCTGGGGCCAACGTCCTGACTTTC
-	15	TRBV5-6	-	TRBJ2-7	CASSLARRSPYEQYF	TGTGCCAGCAGCTTGGCCCGACGGAGCCCCTACGAGCAGTACTTC
-	12	TRBV28	-	TRBJ2-5	CASRETRETQYF	TGTGCCAGCAGAGAGACCAGGGAGACCCAGTACTTC
-	13	TRBV28	few	TRBJ2-7	CASAAGASYEQYF	TGTGCCAGCGCAGCAGGGGCGTCCTACGAGCAGTACTTC
TRBD1	15	TRBV19	-	TRBJ2-2	CASSWTGGDTGELFF	TGTGCCAGTAGTTGGACAGGCGGTGACACCGGGGAGCTGTTTTTT
TRBD1	12	TRBV9	few	TRBJ1-1	CASSAGGRGAFF	TGTGCCAGCAGCGCAGGGGGGCGCGGAGCTTTCTTT
TRBD2	15	TRBV2	-	TRBJ2-3	CASSDSGGRTDTQYF	TGTGCCAGCAGTGATAGCGGGGGACGCACAGATACGCAGTATTTT
TRBD2	16	TRBV28	-	TRBJ2-1	CASSPPLAGLKREQFF	TGTGCCAGCAGTCCACCGTTAGCGGGTTTAAAAAGGGAGCAGTTCTTC
-	14	TRBV5-7	-	TRBJ2-3	CASSPCTGTDTQYF	TGTGCCAGCAGCCCCTGTACGGGCACAGATACGCAGTATTTT
-	15	TRBV4-1	few	TRBJ1-1	CASSQKRAADTEAFF	TGTGCCAGCAGCCAAAAGAGGGCGGCGGACACTGAAGCTTTCTTT
-	17	TRBV11-2	-	TRBJ1-2	CASSLELGAGFNYGYTF	TGTGCCAGCAGCTTAGAGTTAGGGGCAGGTTTTAACTATGGCTACACCTTC
-	17	TRBV5-1	-	TRBJ1-6	CASRKGSGQGSDSPLHF	TGCGCCAGCAGGAAGGGGTCCGGGCAGGGGTCGGATTCACCCCTCCACTTT
TRBD1	13	TRBV5-1	-	TRBJ1-4	CASGTEFNEKLFF	TGCGCCAGTGGGACAGAATTTAATGAAAAACTGTTTTTT
TRBD1	14	TRBV6-5	-	TRBJ1-1	CASSYTTGGAEAFF	TGTGCCAGCAGTTACACAACAGGGGGGGCTGAAGCTTTCTTT
TRBD2	12	TRBV6-5	few	TRBJ2-7	CASRTSGYEQYF	TGTGCCAGCAGAACTAGCGGCTACGAGCAGTACTTC
-	14	TRBV5-6	-	TRBJ1-1	CASSPAAGGGTAFF	TGTGCCAGCAGCCCCGCGGCGGGGGGTGGGACAGCTTTCTTT
TRBD2	15	TRBV9	once	TRBJ2-3	CASSTSGVFTDTQYF	TGTGCCAGCAGCACGAGCGGGGTGTTCACAGATACGCAGTATTTT
TRBD2	15	TRBV9	-	TRBJ2-3	CASSPSGVATDTQYF	TGTGCCAGCAGCCCTAGCGGGGTGGCCACAGATACGCAGTATTTT
-	17	TRBV9	-	TRBJ1-3	CASSVGAGVDSGNTIYF	TGTGCCAGCAGCGTAGGGGCCGGGGTAGACTCTGGAAACACCATATATTTT
-	14	TRBV28	-	TRBJ2-7	CASSSPGGSYEQYF	TGTGCCAGCAGTTCCCCAGGGGGGTCCTACGAGCAGTACTTC
-	14	TRBV28	-	TRBJ1-1	CASSLSQGNTEAFF	TGTGCCAGCAGTTTATCCCAGGGGAACACTGAAGCTTTCTTT
TRBD1	15	TRBV28	-	TRBJ2-7	CASSLPGTGPYEQYF	TGTGCCAGCAGCCTCCCCGGGACAGGGCCCTACGAGCAGTACTTC
TRBD1	17	TRBV7-6	-	TRBJ2-6	CASSSGQGNPGANVLTF	TGTGCCAGCAGCTCGGGACAGGGGAATCCTGGGGCCAACGTCCTGACTTTC
TRBD1	13	TRBV29-1	-	TRBJ1-1	CSVEEQGDTEAFF	TGCAGCGTTGAAGAACAGGGGGACACTGAAGCTTTCTTT
-	14	TRBV6-5	few	TRBJ2-3	CASSSGESTDTQYF	TGTGCCAGCAGTTCAGGGGAGAGCACAGATACGCAGTATTTT
TRBD1	15	TRBV7-9	-	TRBJ1-1	CASSRQGAVNTEAFF	TGTGCCAGCAGCCGCCAGGGGGCGGTAAACACTGAAGCTTTCTTT
TRBD2	17	TRBV9	-	TRBJ2-3	CASSPRTSGGLTDTQYF	TGTGCCAGCAGCCCGCGGACTAGCGGGGGGTTAACAGATACGCAGTATTTT
-	13	TRBV25-1	-	TRBJ1-1	CASSDRWNTEAFF	TGTGCCAGCAGTGACAGGTGGAACACTGAAGCTTTCTTT
-	14	TRBV27	-	TRBJ1-3	CASSLGGTGNTIYF	TGTGCCAGCAGCCTCGGGGGAACTGGAAACACCATATATTTT
TRBD2	14	TRBV5-5	-	TRBJ2-2	CASSFLAGNGELFF	TGTGCCAGCAGCTTTCTAGCGGGAAACGGGGAGCTGTTTTTT
-	15	TRBV9	-	TRBJ1-1	CASSGSGGPLTEAFF	TGTGCCAGCAGCGGCTCGGGGGGACCGTTGACTGAAGCTTTCTTT
TRBD2	15	TRBV9	-	TRBJ2-3	CASSFESGGVDTQYF	TGTGCCAGCAGCTTCGAAAGCGGGGGGGTAGATACGCAGTATTTT